This T cell receptor (beta chain) was documented in a study of T cell responses to AZD1222 COVID-19 vaccine. Broader study findings: Regions left unmutated in variants are reportedly the target of nearly half of spike-specific TCRs. Regions 160-218 and 743-854 held dominance among vaccine-associated CD4 TCRs, which spanned spike. Clonal diversity was possibly underestimated, and white British individuals and females predominated among donors.

A remark on this clone: The antigen remains unidentified.

Germline CDR1 SGDLS, CDR2 YYNGEE. This CDR3 has 14 amino acids. Trimming stripped 2 bases from V and 2 bases from J, with 9 bases between. Generated by immunoSEQ multiplex PCR, the TCRdb table keeps only in-frame clones and is missing some. The sample has some 130,000 clones; 85% to 95% are singletons. This receptor was identified in an adult who received the AZD1222 COVID-19 vaccine. The rearrangement uses TRBV9 and TRBJ2-3; D is unresolved. The sequenced sample was peripheral blood, obtained 28 days after the second AZD1222 dose. CDR3 coding DNA: TGTGCCAGCAGCGTCCTAGGTTACACAGATACGCAGTATTTT. This gives the protein CASSVLGYTDTQYF.